Following are 28 T cell receptor beta chains from one sample sequenced in a study of blood T cell repertoires in COVID-19. Repertoires were generated with immunoSEQ multiplex PCR, while TCRdb's copy carries only in-frame clones and drops some. This repertoire shows about 270,000 clones, 75% to 90% found once; its top ten account for roughly 2.3%. The specimen sequenced was PBMCs or T cells enriched from blood (not recorded which). Receptors were obtained from a woman in her late teens or twenties who had recovered from COVID-19.

This clone came up once. V is TRBV5-6 and J is TRBJ2-3, with 9 nucleotides matching TRBD2. CDR1 is SGHDT and CDR2 is YYEEEE in the germline V gene. Germline trimming cut 2 bases from V and 2 bases from J; bases unmatched to any gene: 3. The CDR3 has 15 residues. The CDR3, as DNA: TGTGCCAGCAGCTTAGGCGGGGGGGACACAGATACGCAGTATTTT. The encoded protein is CASSLGGGDTDTQYF.

This chain joins TRBV6-5 and TRBJ2-1; 7 nucleotides line up with TRBD2. The CDR3 is made up of 14 amino acids. The germline CDR1 and CDR2 sequences are MNHEY and SVGAGI. J was trimmed by 4 bases and V by 8 bases; bases with no gene match: 8. The CDR3 nucleotides read TGTGCCAGCGCAAGTACGGGGGGTTACAATGAGCAGTTCTTC. As protein: CASASTGGYNEQFF.

The J gene is TRBJ2-2, the V gene TRBV18; D remains unclear. Germline loops: CDR1 KGHSH, CDR2 LQKENI. V lost 3 bases to trimming and J lost 0 bases, with 5 bases between them. The CDR3 loop spans 14 amino acids. The CDR3: CASSPEPNTGELFF. The CDR3 bases are TGTGCCAGCTCACCGGAGCCGAACACCGGGGAGCTGTTTTTT.

The chain combines TRBV14 with TRBJ1-1; D remains unclear. Looked up from germline, CDR1 is SGHDN and CDR2 is FVKESK. V lost 0 bases and J 8 bases, leaving 13 bases between the germline ends. CDR3 length: 14 amino acids. CDR3 residues: CASSQDFRGGEAFF. The CDR3, as DNA: TGTGCCAGCAGCCAAGATTTCAGAGGTGGAGAAGCTTTCTTT.

The chain uses TRBV9 and TRBJ1-2; the D gene is possibly TRBD1 (6 bases). CDR1 SGDLS and CDR2 YYNGEE come from the germline V gene. CDR3 length equals 15 residues. The germline V and J ends were trimmed by 6 bases and 3 bases, with 18 bases remaining between them. CDR3 nucleotides: TGTGCCAGCACCCCTTCGGCAGGGGCGGACTATGGCTACACCTTC. Its protein product is CASTPSAGADYGYTF. Drawing the rest from reference TRBV9 and TRBJ1-2, the complete variable domain is DSGVTQTPKHLITATGQRVTLRCSPRSGDLSVYWYQQSLDQGLQFLIQYYNGEERAKGNILERFSAQQFPDLHSELNLSSLELGDSALYFCASTPSAGADYGYTFGSGTRLTVV.

The rearrangement uses TRBV12-3 or TRBV12-4 and TRBJ2-1; D remains unclear. The CDR3 length is 11 residues. Trimming shortened V by 4 bases and J by 7 bases, and 5 bases separated the two germline ends. The CDR3 region is CASSYWNEQFF. The DNA for the CDR3 is TGTGCCAGCAGTTACTGGAATGAGCAGTTCTTC.

The chain recombines TRBV5-4 with TRBJ1-6; TRBD1 matches at 12 bases. CDR1 and CDR2 (germline): SGHNT, YYREEE (reference sequence). V trimming: 3 bases; J trimming: 5 bases; junction bases outside the gene matches: 0. This CDR3 region has 15 residues. CDR3 in DNA: TGTGCCAGCAGCTGGGACAGGGGGCATAATTCACCCCTCCACTTT. The encoded protein is CASSWDRGHNSPLHF.

This rearrangement joins TRBV5-1 to TRBJ2-7; 7 positions match TRBD1. Trimming cost V 4 bases and J 0 bases; bases outside gene matches: 7. The CDR3 is made up of 15 amino acids. Germline values: CDR1 SGHRS, CDR2 YFSETQ. The CDR3 DNA is TGCGCCAGCAGCCCTCTACAGGGGCCCTCCTACGAGCAGTACTTC. It is translated as CASSPLQGPSYEQYF. Variable domain in full (rest from reference TRBV5-1 and TRBJ2-7): KAGVTQTPRYLIKTRGQQVTLSCSPISGHRSVSWYQQTPGQGLQFLFEYFSETQRNKGNFPGRFSGRQFSNSRSEMNVSTLELGDSALYLCASSPLQGPSYEQYFGPGTRLTVT.

This clone was counted many times. The chain has TRBV4-2 and TRBJ2-2, with 11 positions matching TRBD1. The CDR3 extends over 16 amino acids. Germline CDR1 is LGHNA and CDR2 is YNFKEQ. V lost 4 bases and J lost 7; bases outside the gene matches: 8. CDR3 coding DNA: TGTGCCAGCAGCCGGACAGGGGGCGGGGAAGTCGGGGAGCTGTTTTTT. It translates to CASSRTGGGEVGELFF.

V and J are TRBV27 and TRBJ1-5; 10 nucleotides match TRBD1. Germline values: CDR1 MNHEY, CDR2 SMNVEV (reference sequence). CDR3 length equals 16 residues. J lost 3 bases, V lost 5 bases, and 7 bases had no gene match. The CDR3 here is CASSGQGGLFNQPQHF. The CDR3 DNA reads TGTGCCAGCAGTGGACAGGGGGGATTATTCAATCAGCCCCAGCATTTT.

This clone was detected only once. The gene calls are TRBV28 and TRBJ1-1, with TRBD1 identical over 10 bases. Germline loops: CDR1 MDHEN, CDR2 SYDVKM. This CDR3 has 19 amino acids. V shed 3 bases and J 4 bases; nucleotides not matched to a gene: 17. This chain's CDR3 is CASSFRTERTGGRTTEAFF. The CDR3 DNA is TGTGCCAGCAGTTTCCGGACCGAAAGGACAGGGGGGAGGACCACTGAAGCTTTCTTT.

The chain carries TRBV15 and TRBJ1-4; D remains ambiguous. Germline CDR1 LNHNV, CDR2 YYDKDF (reference sequence). The V and J ends lost 0 bases and 4 bases respectively, with 3 bases between them. CDR3 length equals 13 residues. CDR3 DNA sequence: TGTGCCACCAGCAGAGATATTAATGAAAAACTGTTTTTT. Translated: CATSRDINEKLFF.

The genes are TRBV3-1 (or the pseudogene TRBV3-2) and TRBJ1-3; maybe TRBD1 (5 bases). Germline CDR1 reads LGHDT; CDR2 reads YNNKEL (reference sequence). This CDR3 spans 15 amino acids. The germline V and J ends were trimmed by 4 bases and 7 bases, with 17 bases remaining between them. CDR3 sequence reads: CASSPGLDRTNTIYF. CDR3 in DNA: TGTGCCAGCAGCCCCGGTCTAGACAGAACGAACACCATATATTTT.

V is TRBV12-3 or TRBV12-4 and J is TRBJ1-2, with TRBD1 identical over 9 bases. The V and J ends lost 6 bases and 4 bases, in that order; junction bases with no gene match: 3. CDR3 length equals 13 residues. The CDR3: CASRGQGGYGYTF. CDR3 nucleotide sequence: TGTGCCAGCAGGGGACAGGGAGGCTATGGCTACACCTTC.

The chain combines TRBV5-5 with TRBJ1-6, with D unclear. Germline assignment: CDR1 SGHKS and CDR2 YYEKEE (reference sequence). This CDR3 comprises 14 residues. V was cut by 0 bases and J by 10 bases, with 11 bases left in between. The CDR3 loop reads CASSLGQVLSPLHF. CDR3 in DNA: TGTGCCAGCAGCTTGGGGCAGGTCCTCTCACCCCTCCACTTT.

The rearrangement joins TRBV25-1 to TRBJ1-6; 9 bases fit TRBD1. CDR3 length: 17 amino acids. Germline CDR1 and CDR2: MGHDK and SYGVNS. Losses at the gene ends were 0 bases for V and 7 bases for J; bases not matched to a gene: 7. The CDR3 region has the DNA TGTGCCAGCAGTGAATATATACAGGGGGCTGGAAATTCACCCCTCCACTTT. This translates into CASSEYIQGAGNSPLHF.

This chain links TRBV3-1 (or the pseudogene TRBV3-2) with TRBJ2-4, with D possibly TRBD2 on 6 matching bases. Trimming shortened V by 0 bases and J by 1 base, and 10 bases separated the two germline ends. This CDR3 spans 16 amino acids. Germline V gene lookup returns CDR1 LGHDT and CDR2 YNNKEL (reference sequence). The CDR3 spells CASSQDLGRAKNIQYF. As DNA, the CDR3 is TGTGCCAGCAGCCAAGATTTGGGGAGGGCCAAAAACATTCAGTACTTC.

The gene calls are TRBV10-2 and TRBJ1-1, with TRBD1 identical over 8 bases. This CDR3 has 11 amino acids. Germline CDR1 is WSHSY and CDR2 is SAAADI. Trimming cost V 4 bases and J 14 bases; bases outside gene matches: 6. The CDR3 loop is CASSVGQGLFF. The CDR3 nucleotides are TGCGCCAGCAGTGTTGGACAGGGACTCTTCTTT.

This clone is a singleton in its sample. The J gene is TRBJ2-7, the V gene TRBV19; 7 nucleotides agree with TRBD1. The length of the CDR3 is 14 residues. Germline assignment: CDR1 LNHDA and CDR2 SQIVND (reference sequence). V lost 4 bases to trimming and J lost 0 bases; unmatched junction nucleotides: 3. CDR3 amino acids: CASSNRDSSYEQYF. For the CDR3, the DNA is TGTGCCAGTAGTAACCGGGACAGCTCCTACGAGCAGTACTTC.

DNA for the CDR3: TGTGCCAGCTCACCAGATCTCGCAGGGGCTAACTATGGCTACACCTTC. Residues: CASSPDLAGANYGYTF. This sequence joins TRBV18 and TRBJ1-2; D might be TRBD1 (6 bases). V dropped 2 bases and J dropped 0 bases, with 13 bases sitting between them. From germline, CDR1 is KGHSH and CDR2 LQKENI. The CDR3 runs 16 residues. The variable domain in full, completed from reference TRBV18 and TRBJ1-2, reads NAGVMQNPRHLVRRRGQEARLRCSPMKGHSHVYWYRQLPEEGLKFMVYLQKENIIDESGMPKERFSAEFPKEGPSILRIQQVVRGDSAAYFCASSPDLAGANYGYTFGSGTRLTVV.

This chain uses TRBV4-1 with TRBJ1-5, with D possibly being TRBD1 (5 bases). Trimming removed 0 bases at V and 0 bases at J, with 15 bases between. The CDR3 is 18 residues long. CDR1 and CDR2 (germline): MGHRA, YSYEKL. CDR3 DNA: TGCGCCAGCAGCCAAGAGCCAAGCAGGGCATATAGCAATCAGCCCCAGCATTTT. This codes for CASSQEPSRAYSNQPQHF.

This clone was counted a single time. The V gene is TRBV15, the J gene TRBJ1-3; unclear D gene. Germline V lookup: CDR1 LNHNV, CDR2 YYDKDF (reference sequence). Trimming removed 0 bases at V and 8 bases at J, with 8 bases between. The CDR3 loop spans 13 amino acids. DNA of the CDR3: TGTGCCACCAGCAGAGATTTAGAAGACACCATATATTTT. Protein sequence: CATSRDLEDTIYF.

The J gene is TRBJ2-1, the V gene TRBV2; possible D gene TRBD1, 6 bases. Per germline, CDR1 SNHLY and CDR2 FYNNEI. With 4 bases removed from V and 8 bases from J, the gap between germline ends came to 15 bases. The CDR3 consists of 14 residues. For the CDR3, the DNA is TGTGCCAGCAGTGCTCACAGGGAAGAAGATGAGCAGTTCTTC. Protein: CASSAHREEDEQFF.

CDR3 amino acids: CASSLEQGIYEQYF. The DNA of the CDR3 is TGCGCCAGCAGCTTGGAACAGGGGATCTACGAGCAGTACTTC. The genes are TRBV5-1 and TRBJ2-7, with 7 bases lining up with TRBD1. CDR1 and CDR2 from the germline V gene are SGHRS and YFSETQ. Trimming took 0 bases from V and 3 from J; bases not matched to a gene: 3. CDR3 length equals 14 residues. The full variable domain, completed using reference TRBV5-1 and TRBJ2-7, is KAGVTQTPRYLIKTRGQQVTLSCSPISGHRSVSWYQQTPGQGLQFLFEYFSETQRNKGNFPGRFSGRQFSNSRSEMNVSTLELGDSALYLCASSLEQGIYEQYFGPGTRLTVT.

The chain couples TRBV18 to TRBJ2-1, with 11 bases that match TRBD2. The V segment lost 6 bases and the J segment 4 bases; nucleotides outside the gene matches: 14. The CDR3 runs 18 residues. The germline gives CDR1 KGHSH, CDR2 LQKENI. The CDR3 reads CASSQLGMTSGEYNEQFF. The CDR3 bases are TGTGCCAGCTCGCAGTTGGGTATGACTAGCGGGGAATACAATGAGCAGTTCTTC.

This chain joins TRBV6-5 and TRBJ1-1; 7 nucleotides agree with TRBD1. Germline values: CDR1 MNHEY, CDR2 SVGAGI. With 2 bases clipped from V and 1 base from J, the junction kept 7 bases outside the gene matches. CDR3 length: 16 amino acids. The CDR3 sequence: CASSYVAGGGNTEAFF. CDR3 bases: TGTGCCAGCAGTTACGTGGCAGGGGGAGGGAACACTGAAGCTTTCTTT.

This chain links TRBV6-5 with TRBJ1-1; D call uncertain. Trimming took off 2 bases at V and 5 bases at J, with 9 bases between the two ends. This CDR3 has 13 residues. Germline values: CDR1 MNHEY, CDR2 SVGAGI. CDR3 region: CASSYVAGTEAFF. The CDR3 DNA reads TGTGCCAGCAGTTACGTCGCGGGAACTGAAGCTTTCTTT.

Remarks on this clone: The same CDR3 also results from other DNA sequences found in this sample. This sequence joins TRBV28 and TRBJ1-5, with no clear D. Per the germline V gene, CDR1 is MDHEN and CDR2 is SYDVKM. The germline V and J ends were trimmed by 3 bases and 6 bases, with 9 bases remaining between them. This CDR3 is 13 amino acids long. The CDR3 reads CASSLAVGQPQHF. The CDR3 DNA is TGTGCCAGCAGTTTGGCGGTAGGTCAGCCCCAGCATTTT.